These 24 T cell receptor beta chains came from one sample sequenced in a study of identical twins. TCRdb itself ran the 5' RACE reads through MiXCR, one entry per CDR3 protein. The data contain approximately 410,000 distinct CDR3 sequences, roughly 18% of them singletons. The sequencing sample was made of naive T cells sorted from blood. These receptors came from a man in his fifties in good health.

As regards this clonotype: This may stem from a read error, because a much larger clone lies one nucleotide away. J is TRBJ2-3 and V is TRBV20-1, with D possibly being TRBD1 (7 bases). This CDR3 has 13 residues. CDR1 and CDR2 (germline): DFQATT, SNEGSKA (reference sequence). CDR3 DNA: TGCAGTACACAGGGGACTTTCAAGGGGACGCACTATTTT. Its translation is CSTQGTFKGTHYF.

The chain is built from TRBV18 and TRBJ2-7; the D gene is possibly TRBD1 (6 bases). Trimming left V 6 bases short and J 6 bases short, with 18 bases between. Germline loops: CDR1 KGHSH, CDR2 LQKENI. The CDR3 length is 14 residues. DNA of the CDR3: TGTGCCAGCTCCCTCTCAGGACAGCCTGGCGAGCAGTACTTC. Translating it yields CASSLSGQPGEQYF.

This clonotype was picked up many times. The chain carries TRBV15 and TRBJ2-5; D is unclear. V lost 0 bases to trimming and J lost 5 bases, with 10 bases between them. The CDR3 contains 14 residues. CDR1 is LNHNV and CDR2 is YYDKDF in the germline V gene (reference sequence). This CDR3 reads CATSRDLPKETQYF. The DNA for the CDR3 is TGTGCCACCAGCAGAGATCTCCCCAAGGAGACCCAGTACTTC.

The chain links TRBV12-3 or TRBV12-4 to TRBJ2-5; 9 nucleotides agree with TRBD1. This CDR3 is 16 amino acids long. Trimming cost V 4 bases and J 5 bases; bases outside gene matches: 11. In nucleotides, the CDR3 is TGTGCCAGCAGTTCACGGACAGGGGAGGTGGGGGAGACCCAGTACTTC. Translation: CASSSRTGEVGETQYF.

This clonotype was seen more than once but under ten times. This chain joins TRBV7-2 and TRBJ2-5; 8 bases map to TRBD2. Germline trimming cut 5 bases from V and 4 bases from J; bases unmatched to any gene: 3. Germline V lookup: CDR1 SGHTA, CDR2 FQGNSA. This CDR3 has 13 residues. CDR3 loop: CASSRGLAETQYF. As DNA, the CDR3 is TGTGCCAGCAGCCGCGGACTAGCAGAGACCCAGTACTTC.

V usage is TRBV7-2 and J usage is TRBJ2-5, with 10 positions matching TRBD2. Germline loops: CDR1 SGHTA, CDR2 FQGNSA. The ends lost 5 bases at V and 3 bases at J; junction bases unmatched: 9. The length of the CDR3 is 16 residues. The CDR3 coding sequence is TGTGCCAGCAGCCTCACACCGGGACTAGCGAAAGAGACCCAGTACTTC. It yields the protein CASSLTPGLAKETQYF.

The sample holds many counts of this clonotype. The J gene is TRBJ1-6, the V gene TRBV10-3, with TRBD1 as a possible D gene (5 bases). The CDR3 loop spans 13 amino acids. Trimming took 6 bases from V and 14 from J, leaving 17 bases between them. From germline, CDR1 is ENHRY and CDR2 SYGVKD. CDR3 DNA: TGTGCCATCAGCCTTGGAAGTGGGGCGGCCCTCCACTTT. Encoded protein: CAISLGSGAALHF.

The V and J genes are TRBV10-3 and TRBJ1-6; unclear D gene. The germline CDR1 and CDR2 sequences are ENHRY and SYGVKD. Trimming removed 6 bases at V and 5 bases at J, with 14 bases between. CDR3 size: 15 residues. CDR3 DNA sequence: TGTGCCATCAGCGGCGGCCCCGTAGATAATTCACCCCTCCACTTT. Amino acids: CAISGGPVDNSPLHF.

V is TRBV7-8 and J is TRBJ2-2, with 7 bases that match TRBD2. Germline assignment: CDR1 SGHVS and CDR2 FQNEAQ. V lost 5 bases to trimming and J lost 5 bases; unmatched junction nucleotides: 14. The length of the CDR3 is 17 residues. CDR3 amino acids: CASSPRPGLRKTGELFF. CDR3 DNA: TGTGCCAGCAGCCCTAGACCGGGACTACGAAAGACCGGGGAGCTGTTTTTT.

This clonotype has a handful of counts. This sequence joins TRBV20-1 and TRBJ2-3; D is perhaps TRBD2 (6 bases). V shed 5 bases and J shed 6 bases, with 18 bases lying between them. The CDR3 runs to 14 residues. Germline loops: CDR1 DFQATT, CDR2 SNEGSKA (reference sequence). CDR3 nucleotide sequence: TGCAGTGCTCGTTCAGGGATGGGGGGTGATACGCAGTATTTT. Protein product: CSARSGMGGDTQYF.

The chain joins TRBV20-1 to TRBJ2-3; tentatively, D is TRBD2 (6 bases). The V end lost 1 base, the J end lost 3 bases, and 14 bases lay between the germline ends. The CDR3 is 15 residues long. Germline V CDR1 and CDR2: DFQATT, SNEGSKA (reference sequence). CDR3 sequence: CSARVQVAVTDTQYF. The DNA for the CDR3 is TGCAGTGCTAGAGTACAGGTAGCGGTTACAGATACGCAGTATTTT.

This clonotype is labeled as medium-sized (0.01 to 0.1%). The chain links TRBV14 to TRBJ2-5; either TRBD1 or TRBD2 may supply D (6 bases each). CDR1 SGHDN and CDR2 FVKESK come from the germline V gene. The CDR3 length is 14 residues. The ends were cut back, 0 bases at V and 4 bases at J, with 9 bases in the middle. The chain's CDR3 is CASSQDGGGETQYF. CDR3 nucleotide sequence: TGTGCCAGCAGCCAAGATGGAGGGGGAGAGACCCAGTACTTC.

The chain combines TRBV4-1 with TRBJ2-7; D gene unclear. The CDR3 extends over 14 amino acids. Germline CDR1 MGHRA, CDR2 YSYEKL. The germline V and J ends were trimmed by 0 bases and 3 bases, with 9 bases remaining between them. CDR3 loop: CASSQEEEDYEQYF. CDR3 DNA: TGCGCCAGCAGCCAAGAAGAAGAAGACTACGAGCAGTACTTC.

This clonotype showed up many times. The V and J genes are TRBV29-1 and TRBJ1-1; the D is unclear. There are 13 residues in the CDR3. With 3 bases removed from V and 0 bases from J, the gap between germline ends came to 8 bases. Germline assignment: CDR1 SQVTM and CDR2 ANQGSEA. The CDR3, as DNA: TGCAGCGTTGAGAGAGGCATGAACACTGAAGCTTTCTTT. It specifies CSVERGMNTEAFF.

V is TRBV24-1 and J is TRBJ2-7; TRBD2 might be the D (6 bases). The V end lost 9 bases, the J end lost 5 bases, and 13 bases lay between the germline ends. In germline, CDR1 is KGHDR, CDR2 SFDVKD. The CDR3 covers 12 residues. In DNA form, the CDR3 reads TGTGCCACCCCGCGGAGGGACCACGAGCAGTACTTC. It codes for CATPRRDHEQYF.

This clonotype was seen many times. The chain links TRBV6-1 to TRBJ2-2, with a possible D match to TRBD2 (5 bases). V lost 5 bases, J lost 4 bases, and 14 bases lay in between. CDR3 length: 15 amino acids. The germline gives CDR1 MNHNS, CDR2 SASEGT. The DNA of the CDR3 is TGTGCCAGCAGTCCGTTATCGGGGATCACCGGGGAGCTGTTTTTT. Its translation is CASSPLSGITGELFF.

This clonotype was picked up a small number of times. V gene TRBV19 combines with J gene TRBJ2-7; 9 bases map to TRBD2. CDR3 length: 15 amino acids. The junction had 6 bases not matched to a gene; V was cut back by 0 bases and J by 6 bases. Germline CDR1 and CDR2: LNHDA and SQIVND (reference sequence). The CDR3 nucleotides read TGTGCCAGTAGTATAGAGGGACTAGCTGGATCCGAGCAGTACTTC. It specifies CASSIEGLAGSEQYF.

J is TRBJ2-3 and V is TRBV20-1; tentative D call: TRBD2 (6 bases). The CDR3 consists of 13 residues. Per germline, CDR1 DFQATT and CDR2 SNEGSKA (reference sequence). For the CDR3, the DNA is TGCAGCTTAGGGGCGGGGCGCACAGATACGCAGTATTTT. It is translated as CSLGAGRTDTQYF.

This clonotype occurred a few times. The J gene is TRBJ1-2, the V gene TRBV29-1; D not resolved. This CDR3 spans 10 amino acids. The germline V and J ends were trimmed by 4 bases and 6 bases, with 6 bases remaining between them. Germline V gene lookup returns CDR1 SQVTM and CDR2 ANQGSEA. The CDR3 DNA reads as TGCAGCGTTGTCCGCGATGGCTACACCTTC. Translating it yields CSVVRDGYTF.

This clonotype has more than one count but fewer than ten. This chain links TRBV19 with TRBJ2-1; D ambiguous. CDR1 is LNHDA, CDR2 SQIVND, per germline (reference sequence). The CDR3 consists of 14 residues. The V end lost 2 bases, the J end lost 6 bases, and 11 bases lay between the germline ends. The CDR3 DNA is TGTGCCAGTAGTATAACTGGGCATGGCAATGAGCAGTTCTTC. Translation: CASSITGHGNEQFF. The variable domain in full, completed from reference TRBV19 and TRBJ2-1, reads DGGITQSPKYLFRKEGQNVTLSCEQNLNHDAMYWYRQDPGQGLRLIYYSQIVNDFQKGDIAEGYSVSREKKESFPLTVTSAQKNPTAFYLCASSITGHGNEQFFGPGTRLTVL.

V usage is TRBV21-1 and J usage is TRBJ1-4; TRBD1, the table's D call, was not compared with the DNA. TRBV21-1 is classified as a pseudogene. The CDR3 runs to 16 residues. CDR3 sequence: CASSKSPGPGAEKLFF. In DNA form, the CDR3 reads TGTGCCAGCAGCAAATCTCCGGGTCCCGGCGCCGAAAAACTGTTTTTT.

This clonotype showed up many times. The genes are TRBV5-1 and TRBJ2-1; TRBD2 agrees at 7 bases. J was trimmed by 7 bases and V by 2 bases; bases with no gene match: 9. Germline CDR1 SGHRS, CDR2 YFSETQ. This CDR3 is 15 amino acids long. CDR3 DNA sequence: TGCGCCAGCAGCTTTCGACCTAGCGGAGGGAATGAGCAGTTCTTC. Amino acid sequence: CASSFRPSGGNEQFF.

This clonotype showed up just a few times. The V and J genes are TRBV16 and TRBJ2-1; D is uncertain. The germline V gene encodes CDR1 KGHSY and CDR2 FQNENV. The V and J ends lost 2 bases and 7 bases respectively, with 6 bases between them. This CDR3 has 12 amino acids. CDR3 protein: CASSQLRNEQFF. The CDR3 DNA is TGTGCCAGCAGCCAACTGAGGAATGAGCAGTTCTTC.

This clonotype turned up a few times. The genes are TRBV21-1 and TRBJ1-4; the table's D call, TRBD1, has no DNA check behind it. TRBV21-1 is given as a pseudogene. The CDR3 consists of 13 residues. The CDR3 here is CATPHGGGEKLFF. Here the CDR3 DNA reads TGTGCCACGCCTCACGGGGGGGGTGAAAAACTGTTTTTT.